This T cell receptor (beta chain) was sequenced for a study of T cells in women clearing cervical HPV infection. Background on the study: For cases, blood was sampled a median around 150 days after lesion detection, interquartile range about 90 to 210 days.

Study observations and caveats: CIN3+ cases had significantly higher TCR richness than controls; evenness did not differ.

This clone ranks as medium-sized in terms of frequency. As yet, its antigen is unknown. Read coverage stops 3 residues before the CDR3 terminus; the germline J gene supplies the remainder. Average input was 1200 ng genomic DNA for immunoSEQ TCR beta CDR3 amplification. The method was immunoSEQ multiplex PCR; TCRdb's version includes in-frame clones alone and lacks a portion of them. The table for this sample gives 30,000 or so clones. The germline V and J ends were trimmed by 4 bases and 5 bases, with 11 bases remaining between them. CDR3 length equals 13 residues. CDR1 and CDR2 (germline): SNHLY, FYNNEI. Dot-blot hybridization genotyped cervical HPV amplified with MY09/MY11 PCR.

J is TRBJ2-5 and V is TRBV2, with D possibly matching TRBD1 (5 bases). The clonotype was recovered from a woman aged 18-70 years with a cervical HPV16 infection that either progressed to CIN3+ or cleared (not recorded which). Source material: blood buffy coat. CDR3 bases read: TGTGCCAGCAGTGGTGACAACAGGGAGACC. Protein: CASSGDNRET. The CDR3 in its entirety is CASSGDNRETQYF.